Each of the 8 T cell receptor beta chains below was sequenced from the same sample in a study of T-cell memory formation after mild COVID-19. Each CDR3 protein is one row after TCRdb ran MiXCR on the 5' RACE reads. The repertoire consists of approximately 350,000 distinct CDR3 sequences, with around 14% occurring once and the leading ten covering around 22%. What was sequenced was PBMCs or a T cell subset sorted from them (not recorded which). The receptors here all came from a man aged 18 to 30 who had mild COVID-19 (a few samples of this study predate the infection). Cell type and time point are not known.

The chain combines TRBV4-1 with TRBJ1-2; 8 bases agree with TRBD1. Unmatched junction bases numbered 13, after V lost 5 bases and J lost 5 bases. Looked up from germline, CDR1 is MGHRA and CDR2 is YSYEKL. This CDR3 has 16 residues. CDR3 region: CASSSEGQGARYGYTF. The CDR3 nucleotides read TGCGCCAGCAGCTCAGAAGGGCAGGGGGCAAGGTATGGCTACACCTTC.

This chain uses TRBV6-2 or TRBV6-3 with TRBJ2-7; 10 positions agree with TRBD1. The CDR3 spans 15 residues. The germline V gene encodes CDR1 MNHEY and CDR2 SVGEGT. Trimming at V came to 4 bases and at J to 6 bases, leaving 9 bases not matched to a gene. This CDR3 reads CASSSPGTGAGEQYF. Here the CDR3 DNA reads TGTGCCAGCAGTTCTCCCGGGACAGGGGCCGGCGAGCAGTACTTC.

This clonotype was detected many times. The chain is built from TRBV27 and TRBJ1-1; D unresolved. V was shortened by 5 bases and J by 7 bases, with 11 bases between the two germline ends. The CDR3 extends over 12 amino acids. Germline V gene lookup returns CDR1 MNHEY and CDR2 SMNVEV (reference sequence). CDR3: CASSPNMLEAFF. The CDR3 nucleotides read TGTGCCAGCAGTCCCAATATGCTTGAAGCTTTCTTT.

J is TRBJ1-5 and V is TRBV5-6, with 9 bases fitting TRBD1. With V trimmed by 4 bases and J by 2 bases, 10 bases remained unmatched. Germline values: CDR1 SGHDT, CDR2 YYEEEE. The length of the CDR3 is 17 residues. CDR3 amino acids: CASSTLRGQGGNQPQHF. The CDR3 DNA sequence: TGTGCCAGCAGCACTCTGAGGGGACAGGGAGGCAATCAGCCCCAGCATTTT.

In its sample, this clonotype was seen a few times. This chain links TRBV27 with TRBJ2-1; D gene uncertain. V lost 5 bases and J lost 2, with 10 bases in between. The CDR3 sequence is 14 residues long. Germline V CDR1 and CDR2: MNHEY, SMNVEV (reference sequence). Here the CDR3 reads CASSLRSAYNEQFF. DNA of the CDR3: TGTGCCAGCAGTCTGCGATCGGCCTACAATGAGCAGTTCTTC.

The chain employs TRBV5-1 and TRBJ2-7, with D perhaps matching TRBD1 or TRBD2 (6 bases each). CDR1 is SGHRS and CDR2 is YFSETQ in the germline V gene. Trimming removed 1 base from V and 5 bases from J, with 10 bases in between. This CDR3 has 13 amino acids. The CDR3 DNA reads as TGCGCCAGCAGCTTGAACGGGGGCGACGAGCAGTACGTC. Protein: CASSLNGGDEQYV.

This chain links TRBV7-9 with TRBJ2-5, with TRBD1 matching 7 bases. The junction had 14 bases not matched to a gene; V was cut back by 5 bases and J by 5 bases. The CDR3 consists of 16 residues. Germline loops: CDR1 SEHNR, CDR2 FQNEAQ (reference sequence). DNA for the CDR3: TGTGCCAGCAGCCTTTCGACAGGGCGAGGCTCCGAGACCCAGTACTTC. Amino acids: CASSLSTGRGSETQYF.

The V gene is TRBV10-3, the J gene TRBJ1-6; a possible D gene is TRBD1 (6 bases). V shed 4 bases and J shed 9 bases, with 13 bases lying between them. Looked up from germline, CDR1 is ENHRY and CDR2 is SYGVKD. The CDR3 has 14 amino acids. The CDR3 DNA reads TGTGCCATCAGTGTCGGACAGAGCACTTCACCCCTCCACTTT. Amino acids: CAISVGQSTSPLHF.